The source of this TCR beta chain is a study of CD8 T cells in ankylosing spondylitis. Study-level results: Among TCR beta sequences, a motif of eight highly homologous variants appeared characteristic of ankylosing spondylitis blood. Clones linked to the disease showed a CD8+ phenotype. They occurred at relatively low frequencies in peripheral blood. Disease-linked clones were reportedly significantly enriched in matched ankylosing spondylitis synovial fluid.

CDR3 length equals 14 residues. The germline V gene encodes CDR1 SGHTA and CDR2 FQGNSA. The V and J ends lost 5 bases and 8 bases respectively, with 18 bases between them. Construction of TCR beta libraries was performed using quantitative 5'-RACE with molecular barcodes. TCRdb reanalysed the 5' RACE reads using MiXCR and keeps one entry per CDR3 protein. Of roughly 490,000 distinct CDR3 sequences listed, under 5.5% are singletons. This clonotype was seen ten or more times. Its antigen remains unidentified. The gene calls are TRBV7-2 and TRBJ1-2, with D unresolved. The source is a male donor with ankylosing spondylitis. The sample taken for sequencing was blood, either unsorted or a sorted T cell fraction (not recorded which). DNA for the CDR3: TGTGCCAGCAGCCCCCCTCTAGAAGCCCTCGGCTACACCTTC. Encoded protein: CASSPPLEALGYTF.